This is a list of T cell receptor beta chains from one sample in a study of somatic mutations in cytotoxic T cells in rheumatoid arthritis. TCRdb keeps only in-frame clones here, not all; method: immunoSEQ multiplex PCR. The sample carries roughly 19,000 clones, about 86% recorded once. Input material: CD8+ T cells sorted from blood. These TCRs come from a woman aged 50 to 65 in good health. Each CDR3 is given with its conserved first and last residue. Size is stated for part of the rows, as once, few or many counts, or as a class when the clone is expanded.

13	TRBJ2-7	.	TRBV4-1	CASSQDWPYEQYF
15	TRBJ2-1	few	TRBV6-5	CASSLQSGGYNEQFF
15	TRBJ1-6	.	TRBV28	CASSFSQTGNSPLHF
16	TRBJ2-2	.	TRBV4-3	CASSQGVSSRAGELFF
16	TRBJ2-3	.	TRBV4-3	CASSQDHTRGADTQYF
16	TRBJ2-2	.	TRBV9	CASSAGTGGRTGELFF
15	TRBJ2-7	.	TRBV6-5	CASTYGAGLAGEQYF
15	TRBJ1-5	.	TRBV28	CASSTDRGVGQPQHF
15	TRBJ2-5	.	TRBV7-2	CASRRSGGASETQYF
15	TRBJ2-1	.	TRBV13	CASSLTSGINNEQFF
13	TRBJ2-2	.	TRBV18	CATPDSNTGELFF
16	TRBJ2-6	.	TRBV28	CASLGGPMGGANVLTF
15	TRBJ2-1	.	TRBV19	CASSIVAGSNNEQFF
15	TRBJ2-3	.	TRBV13	CASNEGLDSTDTQYF
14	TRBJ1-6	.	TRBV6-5	CASSYSPLNSPLHF
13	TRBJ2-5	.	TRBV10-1	CASSDGRQETQYF
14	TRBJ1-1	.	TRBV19	CASSDSQGFTEAFF
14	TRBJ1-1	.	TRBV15	CATSSLRTHTEAFF
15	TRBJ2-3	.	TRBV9	CASSVVGEGADTQYF
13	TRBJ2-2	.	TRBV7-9	CASSSPTGRELFF
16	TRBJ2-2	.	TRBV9	CASSRTGGPNTGELFF
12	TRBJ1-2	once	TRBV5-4	CASSLDRTGYTF
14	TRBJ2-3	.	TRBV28	CASTTGQGTDTQYF
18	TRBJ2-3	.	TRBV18	CASSPQGVRRGQGDTQYF
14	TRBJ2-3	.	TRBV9	CASRAPGGTDTQYF
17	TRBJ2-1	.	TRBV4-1	CASSHPTSGARYNEQFF